This T cell receptor beta chain was sequenced for a study of cytomegalovirus exposure and HLA in healthy donors. Study conclusions and caveats: According to the study, roughly 160 TCR beta chains were cytomegalovirus-associated.

The data were produced by immunoSEQ multiplex PCR, yet TCRdb's version contains in-frame clones alone and is incomplete. The repertoire holds about 100,000 clones, with under 85% as singletons. As for this clone: Its cognate antigen is unknown.

Trimming left V 5 bases short and J 2 bases short, with 18 bases between. The germline gives CDR1 MDHEN, CDR2 SYDVKM. The CDR3 totals 16 residues. The chain carries TRBV28 and TRBJ1-1; D may be TRBD1 (5 bases). Sample: PBMCs. The source of this sequence is a woman between 18 and 30 years old in good health and CMV-seronegative. The CDR3: CASSPPDGGGNTEAFF. The CDR3 nucleotides read TGTGCCAGCAGTCCCCCCGACGGGGGGGGAAACACTGAAGCTTTCTTT.